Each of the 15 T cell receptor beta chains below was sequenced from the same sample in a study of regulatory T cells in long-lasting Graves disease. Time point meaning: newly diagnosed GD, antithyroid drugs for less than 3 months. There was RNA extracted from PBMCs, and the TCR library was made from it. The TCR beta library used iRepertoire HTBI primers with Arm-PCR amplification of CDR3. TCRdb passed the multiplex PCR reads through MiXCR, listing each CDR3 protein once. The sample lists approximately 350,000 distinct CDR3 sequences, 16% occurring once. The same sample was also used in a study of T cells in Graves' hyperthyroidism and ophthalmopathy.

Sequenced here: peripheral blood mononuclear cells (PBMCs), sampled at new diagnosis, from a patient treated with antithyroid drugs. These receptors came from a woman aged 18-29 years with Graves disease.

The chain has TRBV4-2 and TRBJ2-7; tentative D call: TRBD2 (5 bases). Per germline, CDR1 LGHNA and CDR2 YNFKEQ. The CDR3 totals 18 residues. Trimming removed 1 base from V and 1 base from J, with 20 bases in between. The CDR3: CASSQAGNSFGSSYEQYF. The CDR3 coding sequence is TGTGCCAGCAGCCAAGCCGGGAACTCATTCGGCAGTTCCTACGAGCAGTACTTC.

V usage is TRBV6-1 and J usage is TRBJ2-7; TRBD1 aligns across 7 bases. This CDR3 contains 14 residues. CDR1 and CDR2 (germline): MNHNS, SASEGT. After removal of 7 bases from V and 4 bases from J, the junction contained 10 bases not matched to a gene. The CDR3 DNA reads TGTGCCAGCAAATTACGTGACAGGGTTTACGAGCAGTACTTC. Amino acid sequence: CASKLRDRVYEQYF.

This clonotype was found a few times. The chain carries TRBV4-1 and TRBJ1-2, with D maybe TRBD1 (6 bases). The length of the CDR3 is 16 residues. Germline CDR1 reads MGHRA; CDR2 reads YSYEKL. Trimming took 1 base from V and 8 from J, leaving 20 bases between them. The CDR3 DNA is TGCGCCAGCAGCCAAGTAACAGATAGACAGGTTAAAGGCTACACCTTC. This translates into CASSQVTDRQVKGYTF.

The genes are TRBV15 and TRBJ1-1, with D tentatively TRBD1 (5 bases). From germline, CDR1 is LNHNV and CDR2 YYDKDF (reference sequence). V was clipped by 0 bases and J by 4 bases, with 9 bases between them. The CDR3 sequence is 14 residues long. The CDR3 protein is CATSRDPRGTEAFF. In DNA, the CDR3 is TGTGCCACCAGCAGAGATCCTAGGGGCACTGAAGCTTTCTTT.

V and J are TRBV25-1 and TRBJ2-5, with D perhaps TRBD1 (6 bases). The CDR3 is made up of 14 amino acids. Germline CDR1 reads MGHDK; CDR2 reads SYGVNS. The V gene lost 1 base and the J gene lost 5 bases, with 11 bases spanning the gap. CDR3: CASSEFGQRETQYF. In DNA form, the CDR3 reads TGTGCCAGCAGTGAATTTGGACAGCGGGAGACCCAGTACTTC.

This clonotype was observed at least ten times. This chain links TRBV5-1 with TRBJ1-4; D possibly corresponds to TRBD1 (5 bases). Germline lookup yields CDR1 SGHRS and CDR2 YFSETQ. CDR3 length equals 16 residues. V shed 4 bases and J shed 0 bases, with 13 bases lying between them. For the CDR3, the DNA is TGCGCCAGCAGCGTGTCGACAGCTGCAACTAATGAAAAACTGTTTTTT. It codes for CASSVSTAATNEKLFF.

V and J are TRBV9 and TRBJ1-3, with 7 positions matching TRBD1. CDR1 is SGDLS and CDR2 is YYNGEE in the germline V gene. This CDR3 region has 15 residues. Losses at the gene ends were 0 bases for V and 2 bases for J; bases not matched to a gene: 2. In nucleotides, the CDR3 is TGTGCCAGCAGCGTAGGTACAGGGGCTGGAAACACCATATATTTT. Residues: CASSVGTGAGNTIYF. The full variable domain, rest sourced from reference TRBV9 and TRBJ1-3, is DSGVTQTPKHLITATGQRVTLRCSPRSGDLSVYWYQQSLDQGLQFLIQYYNGEERAKGNILERFSAQQFPDLHSELNLSSLELGDSALYFCASSVGTGAGNTIYFGEGSWLTVV.

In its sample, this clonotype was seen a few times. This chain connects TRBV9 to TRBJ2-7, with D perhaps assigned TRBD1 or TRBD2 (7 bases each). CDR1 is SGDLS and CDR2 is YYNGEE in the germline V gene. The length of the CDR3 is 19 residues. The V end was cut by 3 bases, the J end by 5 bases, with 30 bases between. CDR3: CASSATLTGRAGALNEQYF. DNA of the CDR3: TGTGCCAGCAGCGCAACCTTGACAGGGCGCGCGGGGGCATTGAACGAGCAGTACTTC.

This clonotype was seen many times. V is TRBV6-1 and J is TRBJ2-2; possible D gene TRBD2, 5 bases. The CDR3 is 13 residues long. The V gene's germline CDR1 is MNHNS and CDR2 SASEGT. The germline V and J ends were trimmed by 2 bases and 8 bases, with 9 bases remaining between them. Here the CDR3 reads CASSELPGGELFF. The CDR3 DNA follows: TGTGCCAGCAGTGAACTTCCGGGGGGGGAGCTGTTTTTT.

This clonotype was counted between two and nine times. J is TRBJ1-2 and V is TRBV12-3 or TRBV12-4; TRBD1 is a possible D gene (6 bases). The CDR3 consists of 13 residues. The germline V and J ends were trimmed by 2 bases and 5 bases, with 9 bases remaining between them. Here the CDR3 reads CASSLSTGYGYTF. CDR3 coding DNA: TGTGCCAGCAGTTTATCAACAGGGTATGGCTACACCTTC.

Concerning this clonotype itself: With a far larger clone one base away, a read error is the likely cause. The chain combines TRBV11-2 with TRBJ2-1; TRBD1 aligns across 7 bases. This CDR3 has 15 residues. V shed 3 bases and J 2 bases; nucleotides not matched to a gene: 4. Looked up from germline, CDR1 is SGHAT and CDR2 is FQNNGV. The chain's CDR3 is CASSFDRVPYNEQFF. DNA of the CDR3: TGTGCCAGCAGCTTCGACAGGGTCCCCTACAATGAGCAGTTCTTC.

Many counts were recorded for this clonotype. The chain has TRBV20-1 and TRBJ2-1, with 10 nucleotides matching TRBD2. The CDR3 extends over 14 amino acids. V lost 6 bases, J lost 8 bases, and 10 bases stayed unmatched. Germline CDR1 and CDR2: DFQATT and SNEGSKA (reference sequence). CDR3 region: CSARHSGRDDEQFF. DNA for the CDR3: TGCAGTGCCCGCCACAGCGGGAGGGACGATGAGCAGTTCTTC.

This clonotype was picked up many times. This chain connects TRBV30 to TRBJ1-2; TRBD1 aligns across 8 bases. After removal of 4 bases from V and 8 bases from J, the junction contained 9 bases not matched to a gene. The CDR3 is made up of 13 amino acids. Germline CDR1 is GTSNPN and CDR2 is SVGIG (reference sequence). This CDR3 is CAWKLQGARGYTF. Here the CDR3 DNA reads TGTGCCTGGAAACTGCAGGGGGCGAGGGGCTACACCTTC.

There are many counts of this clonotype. The CDR3 spells CSARDPRTDTQYF. The CDR3 DNA sequence: TGCAGTGCTAGAGATCCCCGCACAGATACGCAGTATTTT. The chain combines TRBV20-1 with TRBJ2-3; D gene ambiguous. The CDR3 is made up of 13 amino acids. The germline V gene encodes CDR1 DFQATT and CDR2 SNEGSKA (reference sequence). V was cut by 0 bases and J by 1 base, with 5 bases left in between.

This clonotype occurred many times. The CDR3 DNA reads TGTGCCAGCACCGGGACTAGCAGGGCCGGGGAGCTGTTTTTT. This codes for CASTGTSRAGELFF. The chain carries TRBV28 and TRBJ2-2; 9 nucleotides agree with TRBD2. The V segment lost 7 bases and the J segment 6 bases; nucleotides outside the gene matches: 6. The CDR3 runs to 14 residues. Germline V CDR1 and CDR2: MDHEN, SYDVKM. Complete variable domain (other parts from reference TRBV28 and TRBJ2-2): DVKVTQSSRYLVKRTGEKVFLECVQDMDHENMFWYRQDPGLGLRLIYFSYDVKMKEKGDIPEGYSVSREKKERFSLILESASTNQTSMYLCASTGTSRAGELFFGEGSRLTVL.